This record covers a single T cell receptor (beta chain). This sample stems from a study of blood T cell repertoires in COVID-19. Study at large: In each case, the material was cDNA or gDNA derived from T cells, B-cell-depleted T cells, or PBMCs.

Assay used: immunoSEQ multiplex PCR; TCRdb lists only in-frame clones, some missing. The sample lists roughly 200,000 clones; 85% to 90% were seen once. The source of this sequence is a man aged 50 to 60 with acute or convalescent COVID-19. The specimen was peripheral blood.

CDR3 bases: TGTGCCAGCAGGAGGGAATTGGGCAATCAGCCCCAGCATTTT. Amino acid sequence: CASRRELGNQPQHF. The chain couples TRBV2 to TRBJ1-5; D is unclear. Deletions cut 6 bases from V and 2 bases from J, with 11 bases between. The CDR3 spans 14 residues. Germline V gene sequence: CDR1 SNHLY, CDR2 FYNNEI.